The clone carrying this TCR beta chain has a count of ten or more. The target antigen is unknown. Unique molecular identifiers were added to individual cDNA molecules. A single record per CDR3 protein comes from TCRdb applying MiXCR to the 5' RACE reads. Found here are 65,000 to 75,000 distinct CDR3 sequences, roughly 4.9% of them singletons; the top ten hold 3.6%. The CDR3 runs 15 residues. Trimming pared 0 bases from V and 2 bases from J, leaving 7 bases between. Germline V CDR1 and CDR2: MNHEY, SVGAGI. This sample was taken from a study of early T cells in non-severe SARS-CoV-2 infection. Study summary: Alpha and beta chains were unpaired, from unsorted whole-blood bulk RNA. Study-level results: Anti-spike CD8 specificities were favored by VDJdb matching, whose results missed private and CD4 specificities.

V gene TRBV6-5 combines with J gene TRBJ1-4; D perhaps matches TRBD1 (5 bases). The receptor's source is an adult who was a healthcare worker with PCR-confirmed SARS-CoV-2 infection or an uninfected control (not recorded which). The donor label of this sample is uncertain. The sequencing here drew on whole blood, taken at baseline. The CDR3 sequence: CASSYSGATNEKLFF. As DNA, the CDR3 is TGTGCCAGCAGTTACTCCGGGGCTACTAATGAAAAACTGTTTTTT.